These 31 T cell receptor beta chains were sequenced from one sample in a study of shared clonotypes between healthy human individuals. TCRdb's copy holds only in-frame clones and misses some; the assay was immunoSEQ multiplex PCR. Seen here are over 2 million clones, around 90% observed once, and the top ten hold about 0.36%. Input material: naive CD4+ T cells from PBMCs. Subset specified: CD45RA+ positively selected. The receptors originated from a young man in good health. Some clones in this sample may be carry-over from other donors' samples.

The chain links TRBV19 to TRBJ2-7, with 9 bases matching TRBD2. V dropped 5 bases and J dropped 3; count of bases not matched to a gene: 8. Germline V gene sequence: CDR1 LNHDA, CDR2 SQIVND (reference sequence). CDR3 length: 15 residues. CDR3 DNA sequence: TGTGCCAGTAGTTCCGCTCTAGCGGGGAGCTACGAGCAGTACTTC. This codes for CASSSALAGSYEQYF.

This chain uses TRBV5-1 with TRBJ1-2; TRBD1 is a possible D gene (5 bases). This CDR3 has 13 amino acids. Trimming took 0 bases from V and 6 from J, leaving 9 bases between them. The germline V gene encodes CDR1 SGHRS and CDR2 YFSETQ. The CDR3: CASSLGQTNGYTF. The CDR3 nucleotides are TGCGCCAGCAGCTTGGGACAGACCAATGGCTACACCTTC.

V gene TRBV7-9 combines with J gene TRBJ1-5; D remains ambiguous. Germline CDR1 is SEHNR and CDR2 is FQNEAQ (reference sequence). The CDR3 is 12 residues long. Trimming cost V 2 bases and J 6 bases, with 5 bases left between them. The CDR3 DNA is TGTGCCAGCAGCTTACTCTCTCAGCCCCAGCATTTT. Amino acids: CASSLLSQPQHF.

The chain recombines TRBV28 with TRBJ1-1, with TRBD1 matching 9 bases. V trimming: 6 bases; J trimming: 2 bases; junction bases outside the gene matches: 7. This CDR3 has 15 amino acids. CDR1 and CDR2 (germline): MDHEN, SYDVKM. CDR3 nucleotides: TGTGCCAGCAGACTACTACAGGGGGCTAACACTGAAGCTTTCTTT. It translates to CASRLLQGANTEAFF.

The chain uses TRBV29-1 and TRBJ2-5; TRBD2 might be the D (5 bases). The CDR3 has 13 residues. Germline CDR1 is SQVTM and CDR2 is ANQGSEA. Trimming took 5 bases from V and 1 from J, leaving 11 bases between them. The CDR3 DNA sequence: TGCAGCGTTTCGGCGGGCCCCCAAGAGACCCAGTACTTC. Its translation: CSVSAGPQETQYF.

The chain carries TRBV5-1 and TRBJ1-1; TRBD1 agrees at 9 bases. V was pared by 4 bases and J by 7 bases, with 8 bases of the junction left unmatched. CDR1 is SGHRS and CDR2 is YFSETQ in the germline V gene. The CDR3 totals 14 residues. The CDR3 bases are TGCGCCAGCAGCCTACAGGGGGCTACTTTTGAAGCTTTCTTT. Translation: CASSLQGATFEAFF.

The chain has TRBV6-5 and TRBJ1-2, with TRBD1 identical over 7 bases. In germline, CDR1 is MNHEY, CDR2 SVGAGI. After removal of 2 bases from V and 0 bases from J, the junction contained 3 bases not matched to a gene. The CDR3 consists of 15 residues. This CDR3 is CASSYTDRANYGYTF. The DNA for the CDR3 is TGTGCCAGCAGTTACACCGACAGGGCTAACTATGGCTACACCTTC.

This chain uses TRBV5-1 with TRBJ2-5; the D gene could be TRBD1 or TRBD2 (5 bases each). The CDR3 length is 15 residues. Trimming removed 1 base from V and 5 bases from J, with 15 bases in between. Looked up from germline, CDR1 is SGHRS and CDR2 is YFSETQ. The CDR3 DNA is TGCGCCAGCAGCTTGTTCCTAGCCTCAGGGGAGACCCAGTACTTC. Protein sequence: CASSLFLASGETQYF. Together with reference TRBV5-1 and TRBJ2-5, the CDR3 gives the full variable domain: KAGVTQTPRYLIKTRGQQVTLSCSPISGHRSVSWYQQTPGQGLQFLFEYFSETQRNKGNFPGRFSGRQFSNSRSEMNVSTLELGDSALYLCASSLFLASGETQYFGPGTRLLVL.

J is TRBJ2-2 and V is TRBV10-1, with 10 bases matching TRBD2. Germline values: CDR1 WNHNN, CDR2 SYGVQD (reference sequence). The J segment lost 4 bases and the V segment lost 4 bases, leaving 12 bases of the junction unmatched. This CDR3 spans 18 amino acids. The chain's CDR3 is CASSVASGRAAGTGELFF. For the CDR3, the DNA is TGCGCCAGCAGTGTAGCGAGCGGGAGGGCGGCGGGCACCGGGGAGCTGTTTTTT.

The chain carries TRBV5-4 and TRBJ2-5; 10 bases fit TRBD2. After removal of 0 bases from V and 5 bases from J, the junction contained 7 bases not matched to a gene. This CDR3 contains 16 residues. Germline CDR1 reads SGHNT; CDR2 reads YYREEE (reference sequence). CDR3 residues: CASSLAPAGGMETQYF. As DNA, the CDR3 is TGTGCCAGCAGCTTGGCCCCAGCGGGAGGGATGGAGACCCAGTACTTC.

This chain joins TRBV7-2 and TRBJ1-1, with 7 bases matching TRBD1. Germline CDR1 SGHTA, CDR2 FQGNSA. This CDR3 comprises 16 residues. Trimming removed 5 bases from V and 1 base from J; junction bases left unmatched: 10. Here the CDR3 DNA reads TGTGCCAGCAGCCTAAGACAGGGATTTACGAACACTGAAGCTTTCTTT. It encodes CASSLRQGFTNTEAFF.

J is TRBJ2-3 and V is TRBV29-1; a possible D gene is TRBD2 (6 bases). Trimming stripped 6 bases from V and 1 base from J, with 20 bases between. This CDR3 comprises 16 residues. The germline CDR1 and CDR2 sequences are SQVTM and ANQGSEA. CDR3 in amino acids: CSVHGAAGTGTDTQYF. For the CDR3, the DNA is TGCAGCGTCCATGGGGCGGCGGGAACTGGCACAGATACGCAGTATTTT.

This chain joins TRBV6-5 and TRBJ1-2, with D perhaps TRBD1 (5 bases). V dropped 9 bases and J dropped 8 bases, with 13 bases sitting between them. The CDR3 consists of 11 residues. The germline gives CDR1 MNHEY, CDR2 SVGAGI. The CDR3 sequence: CASRGPHGYTF. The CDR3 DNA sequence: TGTGCCAGTAGGGGACCGCACGGCTACACCTTC.

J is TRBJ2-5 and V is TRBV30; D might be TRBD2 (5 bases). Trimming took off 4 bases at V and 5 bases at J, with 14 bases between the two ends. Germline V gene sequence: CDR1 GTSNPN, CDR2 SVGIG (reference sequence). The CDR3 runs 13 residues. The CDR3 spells CAWTGGSGETQYF. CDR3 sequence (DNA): TGTGCCTGGACGGGCGGGTCGGGCGAGACCCAGTACTTC.

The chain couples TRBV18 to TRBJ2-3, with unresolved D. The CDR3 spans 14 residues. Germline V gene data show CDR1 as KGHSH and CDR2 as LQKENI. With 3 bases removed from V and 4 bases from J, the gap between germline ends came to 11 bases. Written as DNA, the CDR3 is TGTGCCAGCTCACCCCTCGACATAGCAGATACGCAGTATTTT. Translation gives CASSPLDIADTQYF.

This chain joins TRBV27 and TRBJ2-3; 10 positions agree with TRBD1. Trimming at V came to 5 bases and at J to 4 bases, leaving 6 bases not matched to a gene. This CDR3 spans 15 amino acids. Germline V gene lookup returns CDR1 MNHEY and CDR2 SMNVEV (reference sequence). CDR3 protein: CASSLDRGHADTQYF. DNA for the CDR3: TGTGCCAGCAGTCTCGACAGGGGGCACGCAGATACGCAGTATTTT.

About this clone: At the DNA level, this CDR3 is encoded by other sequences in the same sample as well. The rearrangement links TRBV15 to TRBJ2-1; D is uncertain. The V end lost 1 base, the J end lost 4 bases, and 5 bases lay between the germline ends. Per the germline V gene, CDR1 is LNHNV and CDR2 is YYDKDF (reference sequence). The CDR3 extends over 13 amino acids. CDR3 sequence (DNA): TGTGCCACCAGCAGAGGACTGTACAATGAGCAGTTCTTC. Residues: CATSRGLYNEQFF.

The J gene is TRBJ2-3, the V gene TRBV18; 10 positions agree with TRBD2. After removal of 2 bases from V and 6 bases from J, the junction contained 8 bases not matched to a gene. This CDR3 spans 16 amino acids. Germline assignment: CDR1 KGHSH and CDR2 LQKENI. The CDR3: CASSPTISGRADTQYF. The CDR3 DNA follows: TGTGCCAGCTCACCAACTATAAGCGGGAGGGCCGATACGCAGTATTTT.

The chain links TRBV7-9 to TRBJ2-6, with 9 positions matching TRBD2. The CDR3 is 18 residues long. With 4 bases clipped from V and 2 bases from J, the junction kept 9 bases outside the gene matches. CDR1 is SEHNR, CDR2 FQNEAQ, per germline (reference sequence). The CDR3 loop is CASSSGGGAYPGANVLTF. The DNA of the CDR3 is TGTGCCAGCAGCTCTGGCGGGGGGGCCTACCCTGGGGCCAACGTCCTGACTTTC.

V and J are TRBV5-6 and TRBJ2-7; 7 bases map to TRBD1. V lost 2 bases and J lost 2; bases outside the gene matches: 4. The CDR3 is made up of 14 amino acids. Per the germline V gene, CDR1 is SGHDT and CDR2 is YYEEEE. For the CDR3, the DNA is TGTGCCAGCAGCTTTGACAGGGAAGCCTACGAGCAGTACTTC. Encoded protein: CASSFDREAYEQYF.

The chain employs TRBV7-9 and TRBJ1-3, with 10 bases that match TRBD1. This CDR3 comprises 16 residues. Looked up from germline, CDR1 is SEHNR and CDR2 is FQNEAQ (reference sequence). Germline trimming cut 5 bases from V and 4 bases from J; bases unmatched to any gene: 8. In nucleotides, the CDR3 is TGTGCCAGCAGCCTTCCGGGACAGGGGCGCGGAAACACCATATATTTT. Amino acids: CASSLPGQGRGNTIYF.

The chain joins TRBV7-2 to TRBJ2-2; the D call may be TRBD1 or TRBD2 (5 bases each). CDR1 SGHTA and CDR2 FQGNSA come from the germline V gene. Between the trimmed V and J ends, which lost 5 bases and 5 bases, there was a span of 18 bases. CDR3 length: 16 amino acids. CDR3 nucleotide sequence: TGTGCCAGCAGCGGGGGTTTGGCAGGGCGGACCGGGGAGCTGTTTTTT. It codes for CASSGGLAGRTGELFF. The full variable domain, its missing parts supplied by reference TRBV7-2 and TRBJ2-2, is GAGVSQSPSNKVTEKGKDVELRCDPISGHTALYWYRQSLGQGLEFLIYFQGNSAPDKSGLPSDRFSAERTGGSVSTLTIQRTQQEDSAVYLCASSGGLAGRTGELFFGEGSRLTVL.

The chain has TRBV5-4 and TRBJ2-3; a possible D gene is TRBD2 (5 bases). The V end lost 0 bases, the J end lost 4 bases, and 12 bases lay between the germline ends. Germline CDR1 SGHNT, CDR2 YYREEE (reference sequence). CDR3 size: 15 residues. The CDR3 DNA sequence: TGTGCCAGCAGCTTGGGGAGGCGGGTGGCAGATACGCAGTATTTT. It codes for CASSLGRRVADTQYF.

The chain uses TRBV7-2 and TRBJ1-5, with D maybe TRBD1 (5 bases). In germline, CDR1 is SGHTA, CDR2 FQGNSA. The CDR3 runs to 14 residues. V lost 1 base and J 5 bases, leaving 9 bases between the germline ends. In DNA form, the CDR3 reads TGTGCCAGCAGCTTAGGGGGCCCTCATCAGCCCCAGCATTTT. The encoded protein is CASSLGGPHQPQHF.

CDR3 amino acids: CASSPGGGSEYEQYF. The CDR3 bases are TGTGCCAGCAGCCCCGGGGGAGGGTCGGAGTACGAGCAGTACTTC. The V gene is TRBV5-5, the J gene TRBJ2-7, with 7 bases identical to TRBD2. The CDR3 has 15 residues. The trim removed 4 bases at V and 4 bases at J, leaving 11 bases unmatched. The germline gives CDR1 SGHKS, CDR2 YYEKEE (reference sequence).

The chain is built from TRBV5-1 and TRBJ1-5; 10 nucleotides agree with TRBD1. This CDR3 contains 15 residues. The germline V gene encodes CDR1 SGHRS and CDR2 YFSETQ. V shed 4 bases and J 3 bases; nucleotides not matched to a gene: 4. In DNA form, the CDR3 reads TGCGCCAGCAGCCCGGGACAGGGGTTCAATCAGCCCCAGCATTTT. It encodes CASSPGQGFNQPQHF.

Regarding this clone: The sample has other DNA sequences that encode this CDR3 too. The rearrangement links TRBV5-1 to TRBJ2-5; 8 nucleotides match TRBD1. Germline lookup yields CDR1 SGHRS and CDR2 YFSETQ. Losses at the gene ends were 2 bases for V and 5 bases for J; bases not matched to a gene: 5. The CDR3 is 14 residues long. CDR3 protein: CASSFQGAGETQYF. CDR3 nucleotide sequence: TGCGCCAGCAGCTTCCAGGGGGCAGGCGAGACCCAGTACTTC. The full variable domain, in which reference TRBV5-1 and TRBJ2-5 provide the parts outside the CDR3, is KAGVTQTPRYLIKTRGQQVTLSCSPISGHRSVSWYQQTPGQGLQFLFEYFSETQRNKGNFPGRFSGRQFSNSRSEMNVSTLELGDSALYLCASSFQGAGETQYFGPGTRLLVL.

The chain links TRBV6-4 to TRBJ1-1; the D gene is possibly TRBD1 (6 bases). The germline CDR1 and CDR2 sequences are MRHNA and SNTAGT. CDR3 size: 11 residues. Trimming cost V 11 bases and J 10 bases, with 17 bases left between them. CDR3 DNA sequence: TGTGCCCCTTGTCCAGGGGCCTCAGCTTTCTTT. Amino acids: CAPCPGASAFF.

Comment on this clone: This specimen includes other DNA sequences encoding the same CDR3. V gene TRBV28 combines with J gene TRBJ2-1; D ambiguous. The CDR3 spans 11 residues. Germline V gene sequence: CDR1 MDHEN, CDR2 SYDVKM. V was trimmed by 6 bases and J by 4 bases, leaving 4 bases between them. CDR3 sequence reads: CASRLYNEQFF. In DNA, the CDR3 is TGTGCCAGCAGACTTTACAATGAGCAGTTCTTC.

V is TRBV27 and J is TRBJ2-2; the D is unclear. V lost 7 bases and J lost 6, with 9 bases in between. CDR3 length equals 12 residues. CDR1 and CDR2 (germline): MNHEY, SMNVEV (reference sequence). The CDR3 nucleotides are TGTGCCAGCAAAGGGTTCCCCGGGGAGCTGTTTTTT. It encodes CASKGFPGELFF.

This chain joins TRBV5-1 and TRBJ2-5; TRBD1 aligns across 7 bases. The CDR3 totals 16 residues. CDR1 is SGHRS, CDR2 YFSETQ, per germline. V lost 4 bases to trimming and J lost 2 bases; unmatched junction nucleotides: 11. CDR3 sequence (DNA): TGCGCCAGCAGCATCAGCCCCGGGACAGTGCAAGAGACCCAGTACTTC. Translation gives CASSISPGTVQETQYF.